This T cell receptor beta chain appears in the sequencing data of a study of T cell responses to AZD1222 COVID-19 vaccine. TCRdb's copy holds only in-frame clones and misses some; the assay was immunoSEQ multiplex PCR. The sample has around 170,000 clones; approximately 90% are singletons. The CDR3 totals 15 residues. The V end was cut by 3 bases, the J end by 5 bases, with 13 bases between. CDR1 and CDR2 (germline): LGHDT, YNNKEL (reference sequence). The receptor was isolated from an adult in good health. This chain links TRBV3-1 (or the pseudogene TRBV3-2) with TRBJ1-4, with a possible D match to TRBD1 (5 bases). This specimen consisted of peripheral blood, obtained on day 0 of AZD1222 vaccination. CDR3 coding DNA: TGTGCCAGCAGCCAGCTCGGGACGGCCAATGAAAAACTGTTTTTT. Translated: CASSQLGTANEKLFF.